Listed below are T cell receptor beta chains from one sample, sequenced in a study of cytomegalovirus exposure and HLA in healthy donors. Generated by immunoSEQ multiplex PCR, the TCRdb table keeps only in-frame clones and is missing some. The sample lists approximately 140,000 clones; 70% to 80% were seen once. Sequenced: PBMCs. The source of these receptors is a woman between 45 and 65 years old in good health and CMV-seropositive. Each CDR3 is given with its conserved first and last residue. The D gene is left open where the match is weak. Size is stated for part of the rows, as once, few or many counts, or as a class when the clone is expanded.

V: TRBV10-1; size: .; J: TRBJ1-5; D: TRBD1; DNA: TGCGCCAGCAGTGTACGGGGACAGTCTCCGCATAGCAATCAGCCCCAGCATTTT; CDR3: CASSVRGQSPHSNQPQHF
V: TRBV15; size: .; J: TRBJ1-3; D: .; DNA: TGTGCCACCAGCAGAGATATCCTAAGCACCGGAAACACCATATATTTT; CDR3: CATSRDILSTGNTIYF
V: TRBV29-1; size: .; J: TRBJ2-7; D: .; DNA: TGCAGCGTTGACGGGGATAACTCCTACGAGCAGTACTTC; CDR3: CSVDGDNSYEQYF
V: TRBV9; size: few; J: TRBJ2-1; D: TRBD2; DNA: TGTGCCAGCAGCGTAGGGACTAGCGGGAGCAATGAGCAGTTCTTC; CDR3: CASSVGTSGSNEQFF
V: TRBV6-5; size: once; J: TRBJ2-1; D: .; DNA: TGTGCCAGCAGACCCAGACTCAGCTCCTACAATGAGCAGTTCTTC; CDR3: CASRPRLSSYNEQFF
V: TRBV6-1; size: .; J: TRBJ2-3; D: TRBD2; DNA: TGTGCCAGCAGTGACCCCCTAGCGGGGGCCCCCCTTACGCAGTATTTT; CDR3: CASSDPLAGAPLTQYF
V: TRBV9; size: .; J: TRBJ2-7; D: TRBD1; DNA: TGTGCCAGCAGCGAGGAACCCGACAGGGGCTACGAGCAGTACTTC; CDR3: CASSEEPDRGYEQYF
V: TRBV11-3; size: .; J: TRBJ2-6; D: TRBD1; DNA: TGTGCCAGCAGCCGGACAGGGACCCATCTCGGGGCCAACGTCCTGACTTTC; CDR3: CASSRTGTHLGANVLTF
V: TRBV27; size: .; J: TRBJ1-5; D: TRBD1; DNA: TGTGCCAGCAGTTCCCGGACAGGTAGCAATCAGCCCCAGCATTTT; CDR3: CASSSRTGSNQPQHF
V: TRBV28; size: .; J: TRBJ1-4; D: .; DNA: TGTGCCAGCAGTTTATATAGCGGGTCAGGTGAAAAACTGTTTTTT; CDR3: CASSLYSGSGEKLFF
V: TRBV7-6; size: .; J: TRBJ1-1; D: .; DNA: TGTGCCAGCAACCAAATACCGGGGGCTGAAGCTTTCTTT; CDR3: CASNQIPGAEAFF
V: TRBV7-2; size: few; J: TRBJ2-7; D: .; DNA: TGTGCCAGCAGCTTTCCTGGGGCGCGCGAGCAGTACTTC; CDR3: CASSFPGAREQYF
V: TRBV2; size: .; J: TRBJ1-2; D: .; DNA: TGTGCCAGCATCCTGACAGGAAACTATGGCTACACCTTC; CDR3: CASILTGNYGYTF
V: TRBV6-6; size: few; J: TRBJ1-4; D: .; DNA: TGTGCCAGCAGTTACGAGGGCGAAAAACTGTTTTTT; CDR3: CASSYEGEKLFF
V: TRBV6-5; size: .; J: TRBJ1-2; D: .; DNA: TGTGCCAGCAGTGGCAGGGGTGGCTACACCTTC; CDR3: CASSGRGGYTF
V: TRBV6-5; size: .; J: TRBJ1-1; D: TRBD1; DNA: TGTGCCAGCAGCTCCGGGACAGTCACTGAAGCTTTCTTT; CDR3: CASSSGTVTEAFF
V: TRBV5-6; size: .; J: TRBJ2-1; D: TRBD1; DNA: TGTGCCAGCAGCCCCGGACAGGGAGGTTACGATGAGCAGTTCTTC; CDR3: CASSPGQGGYDEQFF
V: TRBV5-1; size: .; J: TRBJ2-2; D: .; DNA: TGCGCCAGCAGCTCTGGGGGGTACACCGGGGAGCTGTTTTTT; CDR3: CASSSGGYTGELFF
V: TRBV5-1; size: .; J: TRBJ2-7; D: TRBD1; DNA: TGCGCCAGCAACCCAGGGGGCTCCTACGAGCAGTACTTC; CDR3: CASNPGGSYEQYF
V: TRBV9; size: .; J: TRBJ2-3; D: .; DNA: TGTGCCAGCAGCGTAATCGGAGCTAGCACAGATACGCAGTATTTT; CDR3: CASSVIGASTDTQYF
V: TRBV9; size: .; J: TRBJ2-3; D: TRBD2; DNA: TGTGCCAGCAGCGTATTGGGGGGGGAGATAGATACGCAGTATTTT; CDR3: CASSVLGGEIDTQYF
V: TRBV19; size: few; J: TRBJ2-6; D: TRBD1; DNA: TGTGCCAGTAGTCCTAGACAGGGGGTGAGCTCTGGGGCCAACGTCCTGACTTTC; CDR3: CASSPRQGVSSGANVLTF
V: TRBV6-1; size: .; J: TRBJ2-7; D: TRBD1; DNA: TGTGCCAGCAAAGGGACAGGAACCTACGAGCAGTACTTC; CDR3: CASKGTGTYEQYF
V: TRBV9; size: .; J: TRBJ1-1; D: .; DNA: TGTGCCAGCAGCGTAGATTTAAGCTACACTGAAGCTTTCTTT; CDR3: CASSVDLSYTEAFF
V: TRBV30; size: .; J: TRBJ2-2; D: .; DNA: TGTGCCTGGAGTGCCACAGGTCCCACCGGGGAGCTGTTTTTT; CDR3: CAWSATGPTGELFF
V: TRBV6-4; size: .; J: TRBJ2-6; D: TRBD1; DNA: TGTGCCAGCAGCACGACAGGGGATGCTGGGGCCAACGTCCTGACTTTC; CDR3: CASSTTGDAGANVLTF
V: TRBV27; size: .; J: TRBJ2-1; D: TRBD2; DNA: TGTGCCAGCAGTGAAGCGGTGGCTAGCGGGGGAACATTCTACAATGAGCAGTTCTTC; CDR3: CASSEAVASGGTFYNEQFF
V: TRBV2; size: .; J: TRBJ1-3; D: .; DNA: TGTGCCAGCAGTGAAGTACAGGGTATCTCTGGAAACACCATATATTTT; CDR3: CASSEVQGISGNTIYF
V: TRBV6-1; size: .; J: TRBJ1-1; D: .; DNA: TGTGCCAGCAGTGAAGTCTCGGGGGGCGCAGGCACTGAAGCTTTCTTT; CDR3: CASSEVSGGAGTEAFF
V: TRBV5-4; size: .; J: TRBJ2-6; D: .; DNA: TGTGCCAGCAGCCCCGGACAGTACTCTGGGGCCAACGTCCTGACTTTC; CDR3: CASSPGQYSGANVLTF
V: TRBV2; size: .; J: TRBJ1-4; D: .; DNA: TGTGCCAGCAGTGAAGCAGGGGGGGCTGGTAAAAAACTGTTTTTT; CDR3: CASSEAGGAGKKLFF
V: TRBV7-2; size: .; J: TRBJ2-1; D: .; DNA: TGTGCCAGCAGCCCAACGGGGTACGTTGAGCAGTTCTTC; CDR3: CASSPTGYVEQFF
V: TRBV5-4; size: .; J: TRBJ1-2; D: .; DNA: TGTGCCAGCAGCCCCACAGGAGATCCAATGCCCTATGGCTACACCTTC; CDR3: CASSPTGDPMPYGYTF
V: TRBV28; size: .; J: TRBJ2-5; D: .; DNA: TGTGCCAGCAGCCCCTCAGGAGGCCTGCGAGAGACCCAGTACTTC; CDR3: CASSPSGGLRETQYF
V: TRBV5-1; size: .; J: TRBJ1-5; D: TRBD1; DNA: TGCGCCAGCAGCTTAGCAGGGGGCCAGCCCCAGCATTTT; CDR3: CASSLAGGQPQHF
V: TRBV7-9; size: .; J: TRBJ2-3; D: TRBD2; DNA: TGTGCCAGCAGCTTCGGTAGCGGGGGGGCGGATACGCAGTATTTT; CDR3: CASSFGSGGADTQYF
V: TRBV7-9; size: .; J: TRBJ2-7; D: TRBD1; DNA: TGTTCCAGCAGCTTAGACAGGGACGAGCAGTACTTC; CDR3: CSSSLDRDEQYF
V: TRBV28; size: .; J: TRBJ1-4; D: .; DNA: TGTGCCAGCAGCCGTACCACAGGGATTAATGAAAAACTGTTTTTT; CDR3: CASSRTTGINEKLFF
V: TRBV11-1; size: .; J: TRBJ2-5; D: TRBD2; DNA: TGTGCCAGCAGCGCGTTCAGGCGGGGGGAGACCCAGTACTTC; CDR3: CASSAFRRGETQYF
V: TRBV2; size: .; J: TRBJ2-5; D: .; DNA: TGTGCCAGCAGTGAAAGTGGGGGAGGAGAGACCCAGTACTTC; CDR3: CASSESGGGETQYF
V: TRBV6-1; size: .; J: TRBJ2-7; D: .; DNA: TGTGCCAGCAGCATAGGTTCTTACTACGAGCAGTACTTC; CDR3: CASSIGSYYEQYF
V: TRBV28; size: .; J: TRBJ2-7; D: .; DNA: TGTGCCAGCAGTCCCACTGCGGGGCAGGGAGTCTACGAGCAGTACTTC; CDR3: CASSPTAGQGVYEQYF